One T cell receptor beta chain is described in this entry. Germline CDR1 is LNHNV and CDR2 is YYDKDF (reference sequence). The length of the CDR3 is 15 residues. The record originates from a study of PD-1 blockade in classical Hodgkin lymphoma. Relapse after autologous stem cell transplantation occurred in every patient, and brentuximab vedotin exposure varied. Sequencing was performed with immunoSEQ multiplex PCR; in TCRdb, only in-frame clones are kept and a portion is missing. The table records approximately 89,000 clones, around 80% of them present only once. Sample: peripheral blood mononuclear cells (PBMCs), taken at baseline. The receptor was isolated from a human donor with classical Hodgkin lymphoma. The chain joins TRBV15 to TRBJ2-5; 11 nucleotides match TRBD1. The J call may be mistaken, given a closer DNA end match to TRBJ2-7. CDR3 amino acids: CATSLDRGPFYEQYF. DNA for the CDR3: TGTGCCACCAGCCTGGACAGGGGGCCTTTCTACGAGCAGTACTTC.